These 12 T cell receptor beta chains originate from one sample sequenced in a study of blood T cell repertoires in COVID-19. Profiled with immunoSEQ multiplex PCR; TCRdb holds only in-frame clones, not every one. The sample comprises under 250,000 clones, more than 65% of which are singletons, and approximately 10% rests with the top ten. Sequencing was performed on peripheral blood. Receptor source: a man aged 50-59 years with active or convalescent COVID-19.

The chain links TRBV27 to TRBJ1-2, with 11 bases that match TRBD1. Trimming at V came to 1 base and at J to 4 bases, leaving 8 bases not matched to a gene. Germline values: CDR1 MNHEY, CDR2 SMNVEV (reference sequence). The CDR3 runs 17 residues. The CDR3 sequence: CASSLFGDRGNIYGYTF. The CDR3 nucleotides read TGTGCCAGCAGTTTATTTGGGGACAGGGGGAATATCTATGGCTACACCTTC.

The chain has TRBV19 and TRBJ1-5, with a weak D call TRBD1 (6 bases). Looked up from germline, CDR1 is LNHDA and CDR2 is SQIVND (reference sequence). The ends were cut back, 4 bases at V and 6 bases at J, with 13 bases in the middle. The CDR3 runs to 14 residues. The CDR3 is CASSTQTGPQPQHF. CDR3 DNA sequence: TGTGCCAGTAGTACGCAGACAGGCCCTCAGCCCCAGCATTTT. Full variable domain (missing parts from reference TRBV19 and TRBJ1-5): DGGITQSPKYLFRKEGQNVTLSCEQNLNHDAMYWYRQDPGQGLRLIYYSQIVNDFQKGDIAEGYSVSREKKESFPLTVTSAQKNPTAFYLCASSTQTGPQPQHFGDGTRLSIL.

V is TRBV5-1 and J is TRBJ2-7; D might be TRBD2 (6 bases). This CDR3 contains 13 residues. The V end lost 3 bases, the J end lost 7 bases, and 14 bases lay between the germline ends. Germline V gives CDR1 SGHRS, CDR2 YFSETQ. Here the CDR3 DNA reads TGCGCCAGCAGCTGGCCTACAGGAGGGGAGCAGTACTTC. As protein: CASSWPTGGEQYF.

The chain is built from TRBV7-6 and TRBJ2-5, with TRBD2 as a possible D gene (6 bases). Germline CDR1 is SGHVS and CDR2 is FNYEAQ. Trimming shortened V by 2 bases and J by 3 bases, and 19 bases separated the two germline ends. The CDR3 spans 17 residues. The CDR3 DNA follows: TGTGCCAGCAGCTTACCGGGGAGTGGGACGGGGGAAGAGACCCAGTACTTC. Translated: CASSLPGSGTGEETQYF.

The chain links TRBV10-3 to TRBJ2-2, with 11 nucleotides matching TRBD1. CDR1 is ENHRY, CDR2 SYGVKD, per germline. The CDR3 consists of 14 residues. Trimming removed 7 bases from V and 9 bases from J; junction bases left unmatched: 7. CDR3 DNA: TGTGCCATCAATCGAGGACAGGGGGCCCGGGAGCTGTTTTTT. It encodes CAINRGQGARELFF.

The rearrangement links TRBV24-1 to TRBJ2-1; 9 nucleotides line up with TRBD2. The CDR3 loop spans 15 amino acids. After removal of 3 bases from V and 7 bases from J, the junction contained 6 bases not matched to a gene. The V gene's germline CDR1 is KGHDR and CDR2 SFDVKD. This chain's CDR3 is CATSDPAGGRNEQFF. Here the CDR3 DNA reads TGTGCCACCAGTGATCCAGCGGGAGGTAGGAATGAGCAGTTCTTC.

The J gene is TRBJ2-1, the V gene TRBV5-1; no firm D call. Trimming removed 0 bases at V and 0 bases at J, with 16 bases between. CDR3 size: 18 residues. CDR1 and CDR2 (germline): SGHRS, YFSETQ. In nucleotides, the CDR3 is TGCGCCAGCAGCTTGGCGGATAGCTCACGAAGCTCCTACAATGAGCAGTTCTTC. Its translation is CASSLADSSRSSYNEQFF.

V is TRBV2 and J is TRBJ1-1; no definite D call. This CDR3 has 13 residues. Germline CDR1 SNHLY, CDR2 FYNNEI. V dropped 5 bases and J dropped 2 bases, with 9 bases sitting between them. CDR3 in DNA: TGTGCCAGCAGTCAATCGGGTAACACTGAAGCTTTCTTT. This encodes CASSQSGNTEAFF.

The CDR3 region has the DNA TGCAGTGCTAGTTCCTTCGGGACTAGCGGGGTCAACTCCTACAATGAGCAGTTCTTC. Encoded protein: CSASSFGTSGVNSYNEQFF. The chain joins TRBV20-1 to TRBJ2-1; 13 bases agree with TRBD2. Germline V gene data show CDR1 as DFQATT and CDR2 as SNEGSKA (reference sequence). CDR3 size: 19 residues. V shed 3 bases and J 0 bases; nucleotides not matched to a gene: 11.

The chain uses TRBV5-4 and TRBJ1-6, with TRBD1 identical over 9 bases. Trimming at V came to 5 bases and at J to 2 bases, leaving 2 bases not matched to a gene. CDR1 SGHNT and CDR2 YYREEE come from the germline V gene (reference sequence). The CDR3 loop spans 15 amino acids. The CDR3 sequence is CASSRQGAYNSPLHF. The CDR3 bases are TGTGCCAGCAGTCGACAGGGGGCCTATAATTCACCCCTCCACTTT. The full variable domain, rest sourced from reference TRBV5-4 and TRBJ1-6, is ETGVTQSPTHLIKTRGQQVTLRCSSQSGHNTVSWYQQALGQGPQFIFQYYREEENGRGNFPPRFSGLQFPNYSSELNVNALELDDSALYLCASSRQGAYNSPLHFGNGTRLTVT.

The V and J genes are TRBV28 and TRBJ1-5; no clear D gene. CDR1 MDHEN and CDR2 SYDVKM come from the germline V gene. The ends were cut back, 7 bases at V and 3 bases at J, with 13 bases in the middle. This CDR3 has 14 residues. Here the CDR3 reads CASIKAGINQPQHF. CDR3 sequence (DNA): TGTGCCAGCATCAAGGCGGGGATCAATCAGCCCCAGCATTTT.

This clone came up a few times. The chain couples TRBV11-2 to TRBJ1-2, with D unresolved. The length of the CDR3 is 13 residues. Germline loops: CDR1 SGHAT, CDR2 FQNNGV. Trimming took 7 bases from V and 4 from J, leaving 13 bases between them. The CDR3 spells CASTTGAVYGYTF. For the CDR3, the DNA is TGTGCCAGCACCACCGGAGCGGTCTATGGCTACACCTTC. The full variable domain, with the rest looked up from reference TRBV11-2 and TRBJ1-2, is EAGVAQSPRYKIIEKRQSVAFWCNPISGHATLYWYQQILGQGPKLLIQFQNNGVVDDSQLPKDRFSAERLKGVDSTLKIQPAKLEDSAVYLCASTTGAVYGYTFGSGTRLTVV.